This TCR beta chain was profiled in a study of OX40 agonist ivuxolimab in advanced cancers. About the study: As their treatment, patients were administered ivuxolimab, an agonistic anti-OX40 (CD134) antibody.

Broader study findings: In CD8+ T cells, expanded clones were on average more numerous than in CD4+. Partial responders at 0.1-3.0 mg/kg had among the lowest clonal expansion.

This clone was seen a handful of times. Its antigen is unknown. TCRdb's copy holds only in-frame clones and misses some; the assay was immunoSEQ multiplex PCR. This sample has 35,000 to 40,000 clones, with 60% to 85% found just once. The sequence was collected from an adult with an advanced solid tumor such as melanoma, head and neck, liver or kidney cancer. The source material was CD4+ or CD8+ T cells sorted from blood, sampled in a trial of the OX40 agonist ivuxolimab.

The DNA of the CDR3 is TGTGCCAGCAGCCCAGGAGGGGCGTGGACTGAAGCTTTCTTT. Protein sequence: CASSPGGAWTEAFF. This chain joins TRBV7-9 and TRBJ1-1, with D possibly matching TRBD1 (5 bases). V was cut by 5 bases and J by 5 bases, with 15 bases left in between. CDR3 length equals 14 residues. Germline V gene lookup returns CDR1 SEHNR and CDR2 FQNEAQ (reference sequence).